This T cell receptor beta chain was obtained from a study of graft-versus-host responses after intestinal transplantation. Trimming cost V 3 bases and J 1 base; bases outside gene matches: 8. Germline V gene data show CDR1 as LNHDA and CDR2 as SQIVND (reference sequence). The CDR3 is made up of 17 amino acids. To note about this clone: The antigen remains unidentified.

Clones were sequenced by immunoSEQ multiplex PCR, and TCRdb holds only the in-frame ones, with some missing. The sample contains some 86,000 clones, 91% of which appear only once. This TCR came from a human donor who received an intestinal transplant. The chain couples TRBV19 to TRBJ2-1; 8 bases map to TRBD2. Material: unstimulated CD4+ T cells sorted from spleen or lymph node cells, obtained before intestinal transplant. The CDR3 is CASSMGSGASSYNEQFF. The CDR3 DNA reads as TGTGCCAGTAGTATGGGTAGCGGGGCATCTTCCTACAATGAGCAGTTCTTC. Full variable domain (remainder filled in from reference TRBV19 and TRBJ2-1): DGGITQSPKYLFRKEGQNVTLSCEQNLNHDAMYWYRQDPGQGLRLIYYSQIVNDFQKGDIAEGYSVSREKKESFPLTVTSAQKNPTAFYLCASSMGSGASSYNEQFFGPGTRLTVL.